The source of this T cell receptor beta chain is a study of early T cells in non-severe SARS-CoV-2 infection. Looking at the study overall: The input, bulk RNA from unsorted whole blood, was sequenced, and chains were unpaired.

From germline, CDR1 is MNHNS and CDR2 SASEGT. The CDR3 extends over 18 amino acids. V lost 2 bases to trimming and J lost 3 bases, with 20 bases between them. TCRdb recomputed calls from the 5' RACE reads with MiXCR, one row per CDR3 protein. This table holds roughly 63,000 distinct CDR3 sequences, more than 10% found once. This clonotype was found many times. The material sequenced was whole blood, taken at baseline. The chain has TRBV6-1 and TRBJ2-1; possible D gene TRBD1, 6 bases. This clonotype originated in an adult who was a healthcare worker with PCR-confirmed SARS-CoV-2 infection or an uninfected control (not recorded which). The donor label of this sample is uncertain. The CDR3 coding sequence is TGTGCCAGCAGTGAAATCGCAGGGGAGACTACTTTCTACAATGAGCAGTTCTTC. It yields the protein CASSEIAGETTFYNEQFF.